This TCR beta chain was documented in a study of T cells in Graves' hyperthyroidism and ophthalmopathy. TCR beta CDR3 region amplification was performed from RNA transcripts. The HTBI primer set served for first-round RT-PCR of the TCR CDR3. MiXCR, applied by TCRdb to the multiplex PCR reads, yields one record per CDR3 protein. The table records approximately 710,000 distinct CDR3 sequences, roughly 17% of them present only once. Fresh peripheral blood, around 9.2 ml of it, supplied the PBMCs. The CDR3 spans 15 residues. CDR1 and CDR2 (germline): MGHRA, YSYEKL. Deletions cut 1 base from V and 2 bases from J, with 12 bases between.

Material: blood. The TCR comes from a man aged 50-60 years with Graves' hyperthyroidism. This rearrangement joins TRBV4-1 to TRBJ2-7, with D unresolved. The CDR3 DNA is TGCGCCAGCAGCCAAGCAGAGCAGTGGACCTACGAGCAGTACTTC. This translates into CASSQAEQWTYEQYF.